Reported below is one T cell receptor beta chain. Its antigen is not identified. The sample belongs to a study of persistence of HIV-infected CD4 T cells. Trimming removed 5 bases from V and 1 base from J, with 14 bases in between. CDR1 is SQVTM, CDR2 ANQGSEA, per germline. The CDR3 spans 14 residues. Cells were stimulated nonspecifically with anti-CD3/anti-CD28 magnetic beads. CD4+ T cells upregulating both CD40 ligand and CD69 were sorted as responding cells. Sequencing used immunoSEQ version 4 in survey mode. TCRdb keeps only in-frame clones here, not all; method: immunoSEQ multiplex PCR. This sample yields roughly 43,000 clones, of which 89% are seen a single time; about 0.94% belongs to the top ten.

This sample comprised CD4+ T cells sorted from PBMCs after 18-hour stimulation, obtained from a patient who received antiretroviral therapy. The source is an adult man with HIV who was CMV-seropositive. This rearrangement joins TRBV29-1 to TRBJ2-5; maybe TRBD1 (5 bases). Here the CDR3 DNA reads TGCAGCGTTAGGGGAATCACCGTCCAAGAGACCCAGTACTTC. This gives the protein CSVRGITVQETQYF.